This record looks at one T cell receptor (beta chain) sequence and its context. Those who participated ranged in age from about 18 to 89 years and resided in approximately 26 US areas. The V gene's germline CDR1 is SGHRS and CDR2 YFSETQ. The V gene end was trimmed by 4 bases and the J gene end by 6 bases; junction bases not matched to a gene: 2. CDR3 length: 12 residues. Only in-frame clones appear in the TCRdb table, and some are missing; sequencing was by immunoSEQ multiplex PCR. This sample has about 220,000 clones, with around four fifths found just once. The sample originates from a study of blood T cell repertoires in COVID-19. Study context: Sample material is recorded as cDNA or gDNA derived from T cells, B-cell-depleted T cells, or PBMCs.

This receptor was taken from a woman aged 40-49 years who had been exposed to COVID-19. The chain is built from TRBV5-1 and TRBJ2-7; 9 bases line up with TRBD1. The sample comprised PBMCs or T cells enriched from blood (not recorded which). This chain's CDR3 is CASSPTGGEQYF. CDR3 nucleotides: TGCGCCAGCAGCCCGACAGGGGGCGAGCAGTACTTC.